Sequencing of this TCR beta chain was carried out in a study of CD4 and CD8 cells across lung adenocarcinoma regions. CDR3 length: 14 residues. Per germline, CDR1 MNHNS and CDR2 SASEGT. TCRdb redid the calling of the PCR reads with MiXCR, one entry per CDR3 protein. The sample carries under 2,500 distinct CDR3 sequences, 67% recorded once. The sequence was collected from a female donor with lung adenocarcinoma. The CD4 and CD8 labels of this study may be unreliable. Material for sequencing was CD4+ T cells from the center of a lung tumor. The V call is TRBV6-1, the J call TRBJ2-1; perhaps TRBD1 as D (6 bases). The J call may be incorrect, as the DNA end agrees better with TRBJ2-7. This chain's CDR3 is CASRPGQQTYEQYF. Written as DNA, the CDR3 is TGTGCCAGCAGACCCGGACAGCAAACCTACGAGCAGTACTTC.